The sequence of this T cell receptor (beta chain) was determined in a study of cytomegalovirus exposure and HLA in healthy donors. Trimming removed 3 bases from V and 1 base from J, with 14 bases in between. Germline V CDR1 and CDR2: MDHEN, SYDVKM. This CDR3 comprises 16 residues. Broader study findings: The productive fraction for most TCR beta V segments was about 87% or about 30% in an earlier analysis.

Regarding this clone: Its target is not known.

PCR involved 60 Vbeta and 13 Jbeta primers. This table comes from immunoSEQ multiplex PCR, and its TCRdb copy is limited to in-frame clones, with some not included. The sample yields more than 90,000 clones, about four fifths seen once. The chain combines TRBV28 with TRBJ2-3, with D perhaps matching TRBD2 (6 bases). What was sequenced was PBMCs. The clonotype comes from a woman between 18 and 29 years old in good health and CMV-seropositive. As DNA, the CDR3 is TGTGCCAGCAGTTTCCCGGGACTTCTGGGCACAGATACGCAGTATTTT. Its translation: CASSFPGLLGTDTQYF. The full variable domain, in which reference TRBV28 and TRBJ2-3 provide the parts outside the CDR3, is DVKVTQSSRYLVKRTGEKVFLECVQDMDHENMFWYRQDPGLGLRLIYFSYDVKMKEKGDIPEGYSVSREKKERFSLILESASTNQTSMYLCASSFPGLLGTDTQYFGPGTRLTVL.